The 19 T cell receptor beta chains reported below all come from one sample, sequenced in a study of blood T cell repertoires in COVID-19. Clones were sequenced by immunoSEQ multiplex PCR, and TCRdb holds only the in-frame ones, with some missing. The sample has 150,000 to 200,000 clones; about 93% are singletons. Source material: peripheral blood. The source is a woman in her fifties or sixties with acute or convalescent COVID-19.

The rearrangement links TRBV30 to TRBJ2-1; D is unclear. This CDR3 is built from 11 residues. Germline lookup yields CDR1 GTSNPN and CDR2 SVGIG (reference sequence). V was pared by 2 bases and J by 6 bases, with 5 bases between. The CDR3 here is CAWSLGNEQFF. The CDR3 DNA sequence: TGTGCCTGGAGTCTAGGCAATGAGCAGTTCTTC.

The V and J genes are TRBV10-2 and TRBJ2-5, with 7 bases fitting TRBD1. CDR3 length: 14 amino acids. From germline, CDR1 is WSHSY and CDR2 SAAADI. Trimming took 6 bases from V and 5 from J; bases not matched to a gene: 9. The CDR3 DNA follows: TGCGCCAGCAGCCCTATAGGGGGCGGTGAGACCCAGTACTTC. Translation: CASSPIGGGETQYF.

The genes are TRBV19 and TRBJ1-1; D is unclear. Trimming removed 1 base at V and 3 bases at J, with 18 bases between. Per the germline V gene, CDR1 is LNHDA and CDR2 is SQIVND (reference sequence). CDR3 length: 17 amino acids. The CDR3: CASSIVAPTIGDTEAFF. The CDR3, as DNA: TGTGCCAGTAGTATAGTTGCCCCAACCATCGGGGACACTGAAGCTTTCTTT.

The rearrangement links TRBV7-3 to TRBJ1-1; D remains unclear. This CDR3 region has 13 residues. Germline lookup yields CDR1 SGHTA and CDR2 FQGTGA. The V and J ends lost 3 bases and 3 bases respectively, with 8 bases between them. The CDR3 DNA follows: TGTGCCAGCAGCTTTAGGGAGGACACTGAAGCTTTCTTT. Translating gives CASSFREDTEAFF.

The chain employs TRBV4-1 and TRBJ1-3; D gene uncertain. This CDR3 comprises 13 residues. CDR1 is MGHRA, CDR2 YSYEKL, per germline. V lost 3 bases and J 2 bases, leaving 5 bases between the germline ends. The CDR3 DNA is TGCGCCAGCAGCCAGCCGGCTGGAAACACCATATATTTT. Its translation: CASSQPAGNTIYF.

This clone was picked up one time. This chain connects TRBV7-8 to TRBJ2-1, with 8 positions matching TRBD1. The CDR3 contains 16 residues. V lost 1 base and J lost 3; bases outside the gene matches: 5. Germline CDR1 reads SGHVS; CDR2 reads FQNEAQ. The CDR3 DNA reads TGTGCCAGCAGCTTAGTAGCGACAGGGGTCTACAATGAGCAGTTCTTC. Translating gives CASSLVATGVYNEQFF.

This chain connects TRBV14 to TRBJ2-5; 13 bases agree with TRBD2. This CDR3 is built from 16 residues. V was pared by 7 bases and J by 5 bases, with 10 bases of the junction left unmatched. From germline, CDR1 is SGHDN and CDR2 FVKESK. DNA of the CDR3: TGTGCCAGCAAGGTGACTAGCGGGGGGCGGAGGGAGACCCAGTACTTC. Its translation is CASKVTSGGRRETQYF.

V gene TRBV11-3 combines with J gene TRBJ2-1; tentatively, D is TRBD2 (5 bases). This CDR3 is 14 amino acids long. Trimming shortened V by 5 bases and J by 6 bases, and 14 bases separated the two germline ends. Germline V gene data show CDR1 as SGHNT and CDR2 as YENEEA. CDR3 coding DNA: TGTGCCAGCAGCCCCCGGGGTCACGGCAATGAGCAGTTCTTC. Protein product: CASSPRGHGNEQFF.

CDR3 nucleotide sequence: TGTGCCATCACTCAGGTCGGGACAGGGGCTCCCTCTGGGGCCAACGTCCTGACTTTC. Residues: CAITQVGTGAPSGANVLTF. The chain joins TRBV10-3 to TRBJ2-6; 10 bases agree with TRBD1. Trimming cost V 7 bases and J 0 bases; bases outside gene matches: 12. The V gene's germline CDR1 is ENHRY and CDR2 SYGVKD. CDR3 size: 19 residues.

The chain has TRBV28 and TRBJ1-5, with D uncertain. V was pared by 6 bases and J by 1 base, with 7 bases between. CDR3 size: 13 residues. The germline V gene has CDR1 MDHEN and CDR2 SYDVKM. CDR3: CASSLLSNQPQHF. In nucleotides, the CDR3 is TGTGCCAGCAGCCTTCTGAGCAATCAGCCCCAGCATTTT.

This clone was counted a single time. This rearrangement joins TRBV15 to TRBJ1-2, with unresolved D. The V and J ends lost 0 bases and 14 bases respectively, with 13 bases between them. This CDR3 is built from 12 residues. Germline V lookup: CDR1 LNHNV, CDR2 YYDKDF (reference sequence). The CDR3 DNA sequence: TGTGCCACCAGCAGAGATCAGGCAGGCGTAACCTTC. This gives the protein CATSRDQAGVTF.

This chain connects TRBV28 to TRBJ2-6; 10 nucleotides agree with TRBD1. V shed 6 bases, J shed 0 bases, and the junction held 23 bases outside the gene matches. Looked up from germline, CDR1 is MDHEN and CDR2 is SYDVKM. This CDR3 is built from 23 residues. CDR3 in DNA: TGTGCCAGCAGGGAAATTCCGGGACAGGGGCGCGAACGCCCGAGCTCTGGGGCCAACGTCCTGACTTTC. As protein: CASREIPGQGRERPSSGANVLTF.

The CDR3 loop is CASSPDLTGYRVQPQHF. The CDR3 nucleotides read TGCGCCAGCAGCCCGGACTTGACAGGGTATCGCGTCCAGCCCCAGCATTTT. The chain has TRBV4-1 and TRBJ1-5; 7 bases match TRBD1. Germline CDR1 is MGHRA and CDR2 is YSYEKL. This CDR3 has 17 residues. The V segment lost 4 bases and the J segment 7 bases; nucleotides outside the gene matches: 16.

V gene TRBV18 combines with J gene TRBJ2-1; D remains unclear. Germline CDR1 KGHSH, CDR2 LQKENI. There are 11 residues in the CDR3. Trimming pared 2 bases from V and 8 bases from J, leaving 4 bases between. This CDR3 is CASSPGHEQFF. The CDR3 DNA follows: TGTGCCAGCTCACCAGGGCATGAGCAGTTCTTC.

This chain joins TRBV27 and TRBJ2-4; 7 nucleotides align to TRBD2. This CDR3 is 15 amino acids long. The germline gives CDR1 MNHEY, CDR2 SMNVEV (reference sequence). The junction had 12 bases not matched to a gene; V was cut back by 6 bases and J by 7 bases. For the CDR3, the DNA is TGTGCCAGCAGGCCTCAGGGTGTGGGGGGGAACATTCAGTACTTC. Its translation is CASRPQGVGGNIQYF.

J is TRBJ2-3 and V is TRBV29-1, with 8 bases fitting TRBD1. V trimming: 7 bases; J trimming: 3 bases; junction bases outside the gene matches: 6. Germline values: CDR1 SQVTM, CDR2 ANQGSEA. This CDR3 has 13 amino acids. CDR3 nucleotide sequence: TGCAGCGGGACGACAGGGGAAACAGATACGCAGTATTTT. Translation: CSGTTGETDTQYF.

CDR3 amino acids: CATSRREGRSEQFF. CDR3 sequence (DNA): TGTGCCACCTCACGGCGGGAGGGCCGTAGTGAGCAGTTCTTC. This chain links TRBV19 with TRBJ2-1; 9 positions match TRBD2. Germline V lookup: CDR1 LNHDA, CDR2 SQIVND (reference sequence). V lost 10 bases to trimming and J lost 9 bases; unmatched junction nucleotides: 13. The CDR3 has 14 residues.

This clone was detected only a few times. This sequence joins TRBV25-1 and TRBJ1-2; D gene uncertain. The CDR3 contains 18 residues. The V and J ends lost 6 bases and 0 bases respectively, with 23 bases between them. Germline V gene sequence: CDR1 MGHDK, CDR2 SYGVNS. The CDR3 reads CASRQWQIDSLTNYGYTF. The CDR3 nucleotides read TGTGCCAGCAGGCAATGGCAGATCGATTCCCTTACTAACTATGGCTACACCTTC.

This clone was seen a single time. V gene TRBV30 combines with J gene TRBJ1-1; D uncertain. Germline assignment: CDR1 GTSNPN and CDR2 SVGIG (reference sequence). The CDR3 is made up of 13 amino acids. V gave up 0 bases and J gave up 1 base, with 6 bases separating them. The CDR3 sequence: CAWSVRRNTEAFF. In nucleotides, the CDR3 is TGTGCCTGGAGTGTAAGGAGGAACACTGAAGCTTTCTTT.